Following are 24 T cell receptor beta chains from one sample sequenced in a study of CD8 T cells in Susac syndrome. RNA was extracted with the RNeasy kit, and a quantity of about 0.45 to 1 ug was reverse transcribed using random hexamers. One entry per CDR3 protein results from TCRdb running MiXCR on the immunoSEQ multiplex PCR reads. The sample has 200,000 to 250,000 distinct CDR3 sequences, over 90% seen once. Sample: CD4+ T cells from PBMCs. The receptors come from a human donor with multiple sclerosis.

The chain links TRBV29-1 to TRBJ2-1, with 8 positions matching TRBD1. Unmatched junction bases numbered 6, after V lost 7 bases and J lost 7 bases. The CDR3 covers 12 residues. CDR1 is SQVTM, CDR2 ANQGSEA, per germline. CDR3 sequence reads: CSARTGKNEQFF. CDR3 DNA sequence: TGCAGCGCAAGGACAGGGAAGAATGAGCAGTTCTTC.

The V and J genes are TRBV12-3 or TRBV12-4 and TRBJ2-1; D might be TRBD2 (6 bases). V shed 5 bases and J shed 0 bases, with 14 bases lying between them. The CDR3 runs 16 residues. CDR3 protein: CASSPPGAYSYNEQFF. CDR3 in DNA: TGTGCCAGCAGTCCGCCGGGAGCCTACTCCTACAATGAGCAGTTCTTC.

This rearrangement joins TRBV3-1 to TRBJ1-1, with no clear D. The CDR3 consists of 17 residues. Trimming stripped 0 bases from V and 3 bases from J, with 17 bases between. The germline V gene encodes CDR1 LGHDT and CDR2 YNNKEL (reference sequence). The CDR3 bases are TGTGCCAGCAGCCAAGATCCCCTCACAGAGTTGGACACTGAAGCTTTCTTT. It codes for CASSQDPLTELDTEAFF.

The chain carries TRBV4-1 and TRBJ2-3, with D perhaps TRBD2 (5 bases). The germline V gene has CDR1 MGHRA and CDR2 YSYEKL. V lost 1 base to trimming and J lost 7 bases, with 9 bases between them. CDR3 length: 13 residues. CDR3 protein: CASSQGGLYTQYF. The DNA for the CDR3 is TGCGCCAGCAGCCAAGGCGGACTTTATACGCAGTATTTT.

This rearrangement joins TRBV2 to TRBJ2-7; D is ambiguous. The CDR3 spans 12 residues. CDR1 is SNHLY and CDR2 is FYNNEI in the germline V gene. Trimming cost V 4 bases and J 1 base, with 5 bases left between them. This CDR3 is CASSGQSYEQYV. The CDR3, as DNA: TGTGCCAGCAGTGGACAATCCTACGAGCAGTACGTC.

The chain has TRBV4-1 and TRBJ1-1; D gene uncertain. CDR1 and CDR2 from the germline V gene are MGHRA and YSYEKL. There are 12 residues in the CDR3. Trimming removed 3 bases at V and 2 bases at J, with 4 bases between. CDR3 sequence: CASSHRNTEAFF. The CDR3, as DNA: TGCGCCAGCAGCCACAGAAACACTGAAGCTTTCTTT.

The chain links TRBV20-1 to TRBJ2-1; D gene uncertain. In germline, CDR1 is DFQATT, CDR2 SNEGSKA (reference sequence). This CDR3 contains 15 residues. Trimming removed 6 bases from V and 0 bases from J, with 15 bases in between. This chain's CDR3 is CSADRVRSSYNEQFF. CDR3 nucleotides: TGCAGTGCCGACCGGGTTCGGAGCTCCTACAATGAGCAGTTCTTC.

V is TRBV25-1 and J is TRBJ1-6; TRBD1 matches at 7 bases. Germline V lookup: CDR1 MGHDK, CDR2 SYGVNS. The CDR3 is 15 residues long. Germline trimming cut 3 bases from V and 7 bases from J; bases unmatched to any gene: 6. The CDR3 here is CASSEAGGRNSPLHF. The DNA of the CDR3 is TGTGCCAGCAGTGAGGCAGGGGGAAGGAATTCACCCCTCCACTTT.

The rearrangement uses TRBV10-3 and TRBJ1-6; no clear D. V dropped 0 bases and J dropped 6 bases, with 3 bases sitting between them. This CDR3 has 13 amino acids. The germline V gene has CDR1 ENHRY and CDR2 SYGVKD. CDR3 sequence reads: CAISESGNSPLHF. The CDR3, as DNA: TGTGCCATCAGTGAGTCGGGTAATTCACCCCTCCACTTT.

This clonotype was seen once. V usage is TRBV20-1 and J usage is TRBJ2-7; TRBD2 agrees at 8 bases. J gave up 6 bases and V 8 bases, and 9 bases lay outside the gene matches. The germline gives CDR1 DFQATT, CDR2 SNEGSKA (reference sequence). This CDR3 region has 12 residues. DNA of the CDR3: TGCAGTCTCAGTAGCGGGAAAAGCGAGCAGTACTTC. This encodes CSLSSGKSEQYF.

The chain combines TRBV19 with TRBJ2-3, with D possibly called TRBD1 or TRBD2 (6 bases each). The V gene lost 4 bases and the J gene lost 2 bases, with 13 bases spanning the gap. The CDR3 is made up of 15 amino acids. Per the germline V gene, CDR1 is LNHDA and CDR2 is SQIVND (reference sequence). The CDR3 DNA is TGTGCCAGTAGTACCCCGGGGGCCCCCACAGATACGCAGTATTTT. Translating it yields CASSTPGAPTDTQYF.

V and J are TRBV25-1 and TRBJ1-1; D unresolved. In germline, CDR1 is MGHDK, CDR2 SYGVNS. V lost 3 bases and J 0 bases, leaving 11 bases between the germline ends. The CDR3 sequence is 15 residues long. CDR3: CASSEGRKMNTEAFF. In nucleotides, the CDR3 is TGTGCCAGCAGTGAGGGCAGAAAAATGAACACTGAAGCTTTCTTT.

The chain employs TRBV30 and TRBJ2-5; D not certain. Germline CDR1 is GTSNPN and CDR2 is SVGIG (reference sequence). V was clipped by 6 bases and J by 2 bases, with 10 bases between them. The CDR3 length is 12 residues. CDR3 nucleotide sequence: TGTGCCTGCAGTCCGGGTCAAGAGACCCAGTACTTC. Amino acids: CACSPGQETQYF.

The rearrangement links TRBV9 to TRBJ1-2; TRBD1 matches 7 bases. The CDR3 is 14 amino acids. From germline, CDR1 is SGDLS and CDR2 YYNGEE. V lost 4 bases to trimming and J lost 8 bases; unmatched junction nucleotides: 11. As DNA, the CDR3 is TGTGCCAGCAGCCCTTCCCCTCGGACAGGAGGCTACACCTTC. This translates into CASSPSPRTGGYTF. Full variable domain (outside the CDR3, taken from reference TRBV9 and TRBJ1-2): DSGVTQTPKHLITATGQRVTLRCSPRSGDLSVYWYQQSLDQGLQFLIQYYNGEERAKGNILERFSAQQFPDLHSELNLSSLELGDSALYFCASSPSPRTGGYTFGSGTRLTVV.

The chain links TRBV6-5 to TRBJ2-1; TRBD2 aligns across 8 bases. Germline V gene sequence: CDR1 MNHEY, CDR2 SVGAGI. The trim removed 4 bases at V and 2 bases at J, leaving 7 bases unmatched. The CDR3 consists of 16 residues. In DNA form, the CDR3 reads TGTGCCAGCAGTTCCCTTAGCGGGGAGCCCTACAATGAGCAGTTCTTC. Residues: CASSSLSGEPYNEQFF.

This clonotype was recorded once. This sequence joins TRBV11-1 and TRBJ2-5; 8 positions match TRBD1. The CDR3 is 14 amino acids. Germline trimming cut 5 bases from V and 5 bases from J; bases unmatched to any gene: 7. In germline, CDR1 is SGHAT, CDR2 FQDESV (reference sequence). The CDR3 region is CASSPNQGAETQYF. The CDR3 DNA is TGTGCCAGCAGCCCGAACCAGGGGGCGGAGACCCAGTACTTC.

The chain combines TRBV7-6 with TRBJ2-7; 7 positions match TRBD1. CDR3 size: 13 residues. V dropped 5 bases and J dropped 5; count of bases not matched to a gene: 6. Germline V lookup: CDR1 SGHVS, CDR2 FNYEAQ. Here the CDR3 DNA reads TGTGCCAGCAGCCCACGACAGGGCAACGAGCAGTACTTC. Residues: CASSPRQGNEQYF.

The chain employs TRBV29-1 and TRBJ1-2; D is ambiguous. The CDR3 has 11 residues. Trimming took 4 bases from V and 7 from J, leaving 10 bases between them. Germline V CDR1 and CDR2: SQVTM, ANQGSEA. This CDR3 is CSVAGVGGYTF. The CDR3 region has the DNA TGCAGCGTTGCGGGAGTTGGTGGCTACACCTTC.

The table lists this clonotype with a few counts. This chain connects TRBV9 to TRBJ1-1; D ambiguous. This CDR3 has 14 amino acids. Trimming took off 0 bases at V and 1 base at J, with 7 bases between the two ends. Germline CDR1 and CDR2: SGDLS and YYNGEE. For the CDR3, the DNA is TGTGCCAGCAGCGTAGTGGCAGGGAACACTGAAGCTTTCTTT. Amino acids: CASSVVAGNTEAFF.

V and J are TRBV6-5 and TRBJ2-3, with D possibly matching TRBD1 (6 bases). CDR3 size: 15 residues. Trimming pared 5 bases from V and 1 base from J, leaving 13 bases between. Looked up from germline, CDR1 is MNHEY and CDR2 is SVGAGI. The CDR3: CASSVWGPGTDTQYF. In nucleotides, the CDR3 is TGTGCCAGCAGTGTCTGGGGGCCAGGCACAGATACGCAGTATTTT.

V and J are TRBV15 and TRBJ2-3, with a tentative D call TRBD1 (5 bases). The CDR3 is 17 amino acids. Trimming took off 0 bases at V and 4 bases at J, with 17 bases between the two ends. The germline gives CDR1 LNHNV, CDR2 YYDKDF (reference sequence). CDR3 amino acids: CATSRDYYQGRADTQYF. Here the CDR3 DNA reads TGTGCCACCAGCAGAGATTACTACCAGGGTAGGGCAGATACGCAGTATTTT.

The chain has TRBV29-1 and TRBJ1-5; 8 nucleotides line up with TRBD1. The CDR3 extends over 13 amino acids. Germline V lookup: CDR1 SQVTM, CDR2 ANQGSEA. J lost 7 bases, V lost 5 bases, and 7 bases had no gene match. As DNA, the CDR3 is TGCAGCGTTTTAGGACAGGGATCACAGCCCCAGCATTTT. Translating gives CSVLGQGSQPQHF. Looking up the rest from reference TRBV29-1 and TRBJ1-5 gives the full variable domain: SAVISQKPSRDICQRGTSLTIQCQVDSQVTMMFWYRQQPGQSLTLIATANQGSEATYESGFVIDKFPISRPNLTFSTLTVSNMSPEDSSIYLCSVLGQGSQPQHFGDGTRLSIL.

The V call is TRBV9, the J call TRBJ2-7; D is ambiguous. Germline CDR1 is SGDLS and CDR2 is YYNGEE. The V end was cut by 5 bases, the J end by 0 bases, with 12 bases between. The CDR3 totals 14 residues. The DNA for the CDR3 is TGTGCCAGCAGTGTCAGGAGCAACTCCTACGAGCAGTACTTC. This gives the protein CASSVRSNSYEQYF.

V usage is TRBV7-2 and J usage is TRBJ2-1; a weak D match, TRBD2 (6 bases). CDR1 and CDR2 (germline): SGHTA, FQGNSA. This CDR3 is built from 12 residues. Trimming took off 5 bases at V and 12 bases at J, with 14 bases between the two ends. The CDR3 bases are TGTGCCAGCAGCCTGACTAGTCTAATGCAGTTCTTC. It specifies CASSLTSLMQFF.